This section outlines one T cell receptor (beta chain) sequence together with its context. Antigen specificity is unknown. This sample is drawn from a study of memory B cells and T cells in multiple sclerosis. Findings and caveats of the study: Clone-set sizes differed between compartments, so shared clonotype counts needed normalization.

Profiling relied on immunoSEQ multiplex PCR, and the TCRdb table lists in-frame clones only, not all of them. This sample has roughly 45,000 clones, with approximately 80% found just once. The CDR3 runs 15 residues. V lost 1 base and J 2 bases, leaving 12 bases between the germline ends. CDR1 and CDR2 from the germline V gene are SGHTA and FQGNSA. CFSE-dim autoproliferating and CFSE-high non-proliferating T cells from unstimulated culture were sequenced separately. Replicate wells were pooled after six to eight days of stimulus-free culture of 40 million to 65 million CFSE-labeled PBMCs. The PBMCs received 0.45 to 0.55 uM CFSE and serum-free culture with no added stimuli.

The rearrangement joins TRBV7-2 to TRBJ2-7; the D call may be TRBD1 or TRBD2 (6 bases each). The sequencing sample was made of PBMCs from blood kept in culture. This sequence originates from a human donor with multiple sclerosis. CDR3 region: CASSLVDRGAYEQYF. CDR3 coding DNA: TGTGCCAGCAGCTTAGTCGATAGGGGGGCCTACGAGCAGTACTTC.